The sequence of this T cell receptor beta chain was determined in a study of tumor and adjacent non-tumor tissue in lung cancer. Turning to the study itself: The cohort had around eleven adenocarcinoma, a couple of squamous cell and 1 small cell patients. Whole-study findings and limits: Tumor repertoires had a smaller top 100 clone share than normal lung.

TCRbeta libraries were built with three rounds of nested PCR, modified from ARM-PCR. Using its own MiXCR run on the multiplex PCR reads, TCRdb lists one record per CDR3 protein. The data hold about 200,000 distinct CDR3 sequences, with 60% to 85% observed a single time. Concerning this clonotype: Its matching antigen is unknown. A junction boundary mismatches the germline segment, possibly from a read error.

Germline V gene lookup returns CDR1 SGHDT and CDR2 YYEEEE. The CDR3 runs 17 residues. RNA was extracted from bulk tissue without any cell sorting. V gene TRBV5-6 combines with J gene TRBJ2-1; D possibly matches TRBD1 or TRBD2 (5 bases each). Material: lung tumor tissue. The TCR was taken from a man in his 60s with non-small cell lung cancer. The CDR3 sequence: CVSSSRLGPSFVNEQFF. The CDR3 DNA reads as TGTGTCAGCAGCTCCAGGTTGGGACCCTCCTTCGTCAATGAGCAGTTCTTC.